The present T cell receptor (beta chain) was sequenced within a study of blood T cell repertoires in COVID-19. Study at large: Sites across the United States, Italy and Spain contributed samples from acute and convalescent COVID-19. Sources were T cells, B-cell-depleted T cells, or PBMCs; the material itself was cDNA or gDNA.

The protocol was immunoSEQ multiplex PCR, while the TCRdb copy is restricted to in-frame clones and leaves out a portion. The table lists a few hundred thousand clones, approximately 90% of them singletons. Membership in each cohort depended on participant-reported clinical history. The V gene's germline CDR1 is SGDLS and CDR2 YYNGEE. CDR3 length equals 13 residues. With 6 bases removed from V and 7 bases from J, the gap between germline ends came to 16 bases. The receptor was derived from a woman aged 18 to 35 in a cohort exposed to, infected with or recovered from COVID-19 (not recorded which). The J gene is TRBJ1-1, the V gene TRBV9; a possible D gene is TRBD1 (6 bases). Specimen: PBMCs or T cells enriched from blood (not recorded which). The DNA of the CDR3 is TGTGCCAGCACCAGGGGCAACGTAGGTGAAGCTTTCTTT. It encodes CASTRGNVGEAFF.